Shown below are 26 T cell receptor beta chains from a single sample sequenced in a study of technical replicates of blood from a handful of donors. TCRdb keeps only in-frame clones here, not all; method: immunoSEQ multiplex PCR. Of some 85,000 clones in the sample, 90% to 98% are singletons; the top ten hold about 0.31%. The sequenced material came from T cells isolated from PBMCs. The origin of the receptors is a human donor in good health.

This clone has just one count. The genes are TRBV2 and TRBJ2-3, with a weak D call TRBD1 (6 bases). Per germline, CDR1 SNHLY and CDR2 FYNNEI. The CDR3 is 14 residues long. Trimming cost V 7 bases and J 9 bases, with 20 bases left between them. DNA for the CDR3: TGTGCCAGCAACGTGCCGGGCCGGCAGGGGACGCAGTATTTT. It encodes CASNVPGRQGTQYF.

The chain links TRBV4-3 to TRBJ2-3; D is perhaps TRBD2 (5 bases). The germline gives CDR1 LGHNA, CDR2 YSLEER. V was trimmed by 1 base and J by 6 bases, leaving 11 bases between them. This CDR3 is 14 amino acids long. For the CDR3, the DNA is TGCGCCAGCAGCCAAGCGGGGTATGGGGATACGCAGTATTTT. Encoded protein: CASSQAGYGDTQYF.

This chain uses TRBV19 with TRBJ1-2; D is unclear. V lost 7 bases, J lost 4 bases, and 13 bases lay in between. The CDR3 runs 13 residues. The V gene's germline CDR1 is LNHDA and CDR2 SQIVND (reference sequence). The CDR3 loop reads CASTKARGYGYTF. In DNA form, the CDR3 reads TGTGCCAGTACCAAGGCCAGAGGCTATGGCTACACCTTC.

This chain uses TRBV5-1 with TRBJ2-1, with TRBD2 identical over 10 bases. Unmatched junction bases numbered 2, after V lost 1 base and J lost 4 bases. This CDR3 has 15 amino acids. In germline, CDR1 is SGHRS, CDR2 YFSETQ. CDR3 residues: CASSLSSGSYNEQFF. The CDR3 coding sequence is TGCGCCAGCAGCTTGTCTAGCGGGAGTTACAATGAGCAGTTCTTC.

CDR3: CASKGTSGGTDTQYF. CDR3 nucleotides: TGTGCCAGTAAGGGTACGAGCGGGGGCACAGATACGCAGTATTTT. The chain joins TRBV19 to TRBJ2-3; 7 positions agree with TRBD2. Germline-derived CDR1 and CDR2 are LNHDA and SQIVND (reference sequence). The CDR3 consists of 15 residues. Trimming at V came to 7 bases and at J to 1 base, leaving 8 bases not matched to a gene.

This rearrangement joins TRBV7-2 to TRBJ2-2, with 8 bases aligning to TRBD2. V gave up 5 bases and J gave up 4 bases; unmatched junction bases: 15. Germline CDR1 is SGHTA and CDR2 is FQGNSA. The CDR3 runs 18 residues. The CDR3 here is CASSISAVGLAGTGELFF. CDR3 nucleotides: TGTGCCAGCAGCATAAGCGCAGTTGGGCTAGCGGGCACCGGGGAGCTGTTTTTT. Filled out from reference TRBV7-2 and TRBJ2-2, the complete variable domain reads GAGVSQSPSNKVTEKGKDVELRCDPISGHTALYWYRQSLGQGLEFLIYFQGNSAPDKSGLPSDRFSAERTGGSVSTLTIQRTQQEDSAVYLCASSISAVGLAGTGELFFGEGSRLTVL.

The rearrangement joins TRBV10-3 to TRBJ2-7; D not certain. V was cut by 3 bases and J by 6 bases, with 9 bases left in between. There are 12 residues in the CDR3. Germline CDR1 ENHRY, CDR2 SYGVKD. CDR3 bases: TGTGCCATCAGTGACCCGTCTCTCGAGCAGTACTTC. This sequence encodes CAISDPSLEQYF.

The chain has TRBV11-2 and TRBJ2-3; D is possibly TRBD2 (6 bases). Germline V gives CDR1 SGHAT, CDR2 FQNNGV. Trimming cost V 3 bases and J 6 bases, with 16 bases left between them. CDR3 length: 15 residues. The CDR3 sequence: CASSLMTLAADTQYF. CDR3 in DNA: TGTGCCAGCAGCTTGATGACATTAGCGGCGGATACGCAGTATTTT.

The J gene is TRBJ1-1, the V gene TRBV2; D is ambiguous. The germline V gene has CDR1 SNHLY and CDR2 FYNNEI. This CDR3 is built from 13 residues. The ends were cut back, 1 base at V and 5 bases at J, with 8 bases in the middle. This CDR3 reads CASSEGRVTEAFF. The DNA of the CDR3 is TGTGCCAGCAGTGAAGGGAGGGTTACTGAAGCTTTCTTT.

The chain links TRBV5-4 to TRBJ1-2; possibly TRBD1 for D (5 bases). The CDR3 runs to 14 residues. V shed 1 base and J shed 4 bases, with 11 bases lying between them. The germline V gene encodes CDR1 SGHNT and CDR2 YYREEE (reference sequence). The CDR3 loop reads CASSLSQGRYGYTF. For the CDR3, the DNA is TGTGCCAGCAGCTTGTCCCAGGGCCGCTATGGCTACACCTTC.

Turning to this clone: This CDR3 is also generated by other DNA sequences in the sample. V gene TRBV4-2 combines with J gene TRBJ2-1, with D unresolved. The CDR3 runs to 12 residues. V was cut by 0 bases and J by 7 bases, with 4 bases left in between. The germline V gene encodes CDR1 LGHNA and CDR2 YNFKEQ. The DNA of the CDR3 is TGTGCCAGCAGCCAAGATAGTAATGAGCAGTTCTTC. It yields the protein CASSQDSNEQFF.

The CDR3 region has the DNA TGTGCCAGCAGCTCCCAGAGCGGGAGCTCCTACAATGAGCAGTTCTTC. The encoded protein is CASSSQSGSSYNEQFF. The gene calls are TRBV7-2 and TRBJ2-1, with TRBD2 matching over 8 bases. Trimming cost V 4 bases and J 0 bases; bases outside gene matches: 5. This CDR3 is 16 amino acids long. Germline V gives CDR1 SGHTA, CDR2 FQGNSA. The whole variable domain, filled in from reference TRBV7-2 and TRBJ2-1, reads GAGVSQSPSNKVTEKGKDVELRCDPISGHTALYWYRQSLGQGLEFLIYFQGNSAPDKSGLPSDRFSAERTGGSVSTLTIQRTQQEDSAVYLCASSSQSGSSYNEQFFGPGTRLTVL.

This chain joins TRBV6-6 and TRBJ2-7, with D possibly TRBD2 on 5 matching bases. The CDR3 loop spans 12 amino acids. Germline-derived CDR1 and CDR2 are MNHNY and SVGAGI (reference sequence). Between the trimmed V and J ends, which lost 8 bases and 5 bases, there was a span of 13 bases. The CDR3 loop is CASHARVDEQYF. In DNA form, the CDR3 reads TGTGCCAGCCACGCGCGGGTGGACGAGCAGTACTTC.

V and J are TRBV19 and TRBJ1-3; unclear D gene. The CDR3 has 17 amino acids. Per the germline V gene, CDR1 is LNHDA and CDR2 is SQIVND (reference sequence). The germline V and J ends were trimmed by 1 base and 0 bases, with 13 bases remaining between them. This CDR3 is CASSIGFRRFSGNTIYF. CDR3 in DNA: TGTGCCAGTAGTATAGGTTTCAGAAGATTCTCTGGAAACACCATATATTTT.

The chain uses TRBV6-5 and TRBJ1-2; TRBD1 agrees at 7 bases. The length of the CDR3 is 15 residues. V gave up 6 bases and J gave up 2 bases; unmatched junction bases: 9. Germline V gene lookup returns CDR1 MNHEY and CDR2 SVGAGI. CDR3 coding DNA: TGTGCCAGCAGCCCGACAGGGTTCAGCAACTATGGCTACACCTTC. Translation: CASSPTGFSNYGYTF.

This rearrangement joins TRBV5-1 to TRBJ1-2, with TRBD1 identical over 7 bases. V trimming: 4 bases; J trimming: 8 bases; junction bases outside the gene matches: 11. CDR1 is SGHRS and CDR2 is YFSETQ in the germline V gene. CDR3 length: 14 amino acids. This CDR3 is CASSPGQDRGGYTF. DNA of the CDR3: TGCGCCAGCAGCCCTGGACAGGACAGAGGAGGCTACACCTTC.

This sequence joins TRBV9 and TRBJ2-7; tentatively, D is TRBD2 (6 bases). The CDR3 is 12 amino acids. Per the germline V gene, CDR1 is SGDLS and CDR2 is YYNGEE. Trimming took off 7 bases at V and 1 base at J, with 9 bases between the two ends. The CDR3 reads CASSSVSYEQYF. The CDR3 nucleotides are TGTGCCAGCTCTAGCGTATCCTACGAGCAGTACTTC.

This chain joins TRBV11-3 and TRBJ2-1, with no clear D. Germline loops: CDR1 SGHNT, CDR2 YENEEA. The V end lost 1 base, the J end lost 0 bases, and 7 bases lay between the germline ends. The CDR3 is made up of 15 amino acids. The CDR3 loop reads CASSLAGSSYNEQFF. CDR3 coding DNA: TGTGCCAGCAGCTTAGCGGGTAGCTCCTACAATGAGCAGTTCTTC.

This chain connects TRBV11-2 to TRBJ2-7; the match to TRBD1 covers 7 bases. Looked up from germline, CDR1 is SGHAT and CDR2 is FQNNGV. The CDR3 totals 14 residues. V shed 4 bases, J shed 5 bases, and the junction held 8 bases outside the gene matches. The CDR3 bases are TGTGCCAGCAGCTCCCCAGGGGGAAACAACGAGCAGTACTTC. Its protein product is CASSSPGGNNEQYF.

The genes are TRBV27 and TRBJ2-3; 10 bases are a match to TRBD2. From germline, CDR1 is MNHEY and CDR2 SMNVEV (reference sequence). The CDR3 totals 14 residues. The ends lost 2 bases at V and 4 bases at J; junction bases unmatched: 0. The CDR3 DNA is TGTGCCAGCAGTTTACTAGCGGGAGCAGATACGCAGTATTTT. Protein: CASSLLAGADTQYF.

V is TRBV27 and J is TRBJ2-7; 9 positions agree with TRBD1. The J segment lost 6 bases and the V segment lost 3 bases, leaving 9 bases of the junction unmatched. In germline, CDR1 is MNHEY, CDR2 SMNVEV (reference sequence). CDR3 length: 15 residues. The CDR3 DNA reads TGTGCCAGCAGTTTTGTCGGGACAGGGTATGTCGAGCAGTACTTC. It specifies CASSFVGTGYVEQYF.

The CDR3 DNA reads TGTGCCTGGAGTAGAGAGCCACACAATGAGCAGTTCTTC. Translation gives CAWSREPHNEQFF. The chain carries TRBV30 and TRBJ2-1; D is undetermined. CDR1 is GTSNPN and CDR2 is SVGIG in the germline V gene (reference sequence). CDR3 length: 13 residues. Between the trimmed V and J ends, which lost 2 bases and 5 bases, there was a span of 10 bases. The full variable domain, in which reference TRBV30 and TRBJ2-1 provide the parts outside the CDR3, is SQTIHQWPATLVQPVGSPLSLECTVEGTSNPNLYWYRQAAGRGLQLLFYSVGIGQISSEVPQNLSASRPQDRQFILSSKKLLLSDSGFYLCAWSREPHNEQFFGPGTRLTVL.

CDR3 region: CASSFWTGSSTDTQYF. Written as DNA, the CDR3 is TGTGCCAGCAGCTTCTGGACAGGCTCTAGCACAGATACGCAGTATTTT. This chain uses TRBV9 with TRBJ2-3, with 7 bases identical to TRBD1. The CDR3 totals 16 residues. Germline trimming cut 4 bases from V and 0 bases from J; bases unmatched to any gene: 8. The germline gives CDR1 SGDLS, CDR2 YYNGEE. The complete variable domain, with remaining parts taken from reference TRBV9 and TRBJ2-3, reads DSGVTQTPKHLITATGQRVTLRCSPRSGDLSVYWYQQSLDQGLQFLIQYYNGEERAKGNILERFSAQQFPDLHSELNLSSLELGDSALYFCASSFWTGSSTDTQYFGPGTRLTVL.

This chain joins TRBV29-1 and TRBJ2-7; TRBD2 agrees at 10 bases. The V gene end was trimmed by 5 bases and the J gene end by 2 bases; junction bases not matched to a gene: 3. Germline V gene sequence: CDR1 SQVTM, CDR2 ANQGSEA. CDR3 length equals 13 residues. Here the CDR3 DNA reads TGCAGCGTTATGAGCGGGAGGGCCTACGAGCAGTACTTC. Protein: CSVMSGRAYEQYF.

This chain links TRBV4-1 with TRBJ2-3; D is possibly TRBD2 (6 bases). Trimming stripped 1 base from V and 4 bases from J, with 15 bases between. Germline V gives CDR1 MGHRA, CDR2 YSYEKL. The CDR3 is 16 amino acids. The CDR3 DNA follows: TGCGCCAGCAGCCAAGGCCAGACTAGGTCTGCAGATACGCAGTATTTT. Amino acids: CASSQGQTRSADTQYF.

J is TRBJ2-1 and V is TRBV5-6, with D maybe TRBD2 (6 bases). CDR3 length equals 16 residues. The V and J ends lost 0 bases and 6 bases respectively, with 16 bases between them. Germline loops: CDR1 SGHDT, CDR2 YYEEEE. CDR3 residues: CASSLVERRDLNEQFF. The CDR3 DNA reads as TGTGCCAGCAGCTTGGTAGAACGGCGGGATCTCAATGAGCAGTTCTTC.